These T cell receptor beta chains were read from a single sample in a study of shared clonotypes between healthy human individuals. Libraries were prepared by immunoSEQ multiplex PCR; TCRdb keeps only in-frame clonotypes and omits some of them. The sample holds about 990,000 clones, around 78% seen once. Sequencing was carried out using memory CD4+ T cells from PBMCs. These receptors all stem from a man younger than 30 in good health. Some clones in this sample may be carry-over from other donors' samples. Each CDR3 is given with its conserved first and last residue. The D gene is left open where the match is weak. Where a row states a size, it is once, few, many or the class of an expanded clone; other rows omit it.

clone size	J gene	D gene	V gene	CDR3 protein	CDR3 DNA
-	TRBJ2-7	-	TRBV5-5	CASSSAGYEQYF	TGTGCCAGCAGCTCCGCCGGCTACGAGCAGTACTTC
once	TRBJ2-7	TRBD1	TRBV13	CASSSSQGSDEQYF	TGTGCCAGCAGCTCCTCACAGGGGAGCGACGAGCAGTACTTC
-	TRBJ1-5	-	TRBV27	CASSFGGQQPQHF	TGTGCCAGCAGTTTTGGGGGTCAGCAGCCCCAGCATTTT
-	TRBJ2-2	-	TRBV14	CASSPLRVGGPGELFF	TGTGCCAGCAGCCCCCTTCGAGTAGGTGGGCCCGGGGAGCTGTTTTTT
few	TRBJ2-2	-	TRBV7-7	CASSPGPTGELFF	TGTGCCAGCAGCCCGGGCCCCACCGGGGAGCTGTTTTTT
-	TRBJ2-1	TRBD2	TRBV7-3	CASSESGRNNEQFF	TGTGCCAGCAGCGAGAGCGGGAGGAACAATGAGCAGTTCTTC
-	TRBJ1-2	-	TRBV30	CAWSAANYGYTF	TGTGCCTGGAGTGCGGCAAACTATGGCTACACCTTC
-	TRBJ2-1	-	TRBV11-3	CASSFGLSSYNEQFF	TGTGCCAGCAGCTTTGGCCTGAGCTCCTACAATGAGCAGTTCTTC
-	TRBJ1-2	TRBD1	TRBV9	CASSTDRGVWGYTF	TGTGCCAGCAGCACGGACAGGGGCGTGTGGGGCTACACCTTC
-	TRBJ2-7	TRBD1	TRBV5-1	CASSFLGQGVDEQYF	TGCGCCAGCAGCTTTTTGGGACAGGGGGTAGACGAGCAGTACTTC
-	TRBJ2-7	-	TRBV6-6	CASSYAGNYEQYF	TGTGCCAGCAGTTACGCGGGGAACTACGAGCAGTACTTC
-	TRBJ1-5	-	TRBV2	CASSGAAAGSQPQHF	TGTGCCAGCAGTGGGGCTGCGGCGGGAAGTCAGCCCCAGCATTTT
-	TRBJ1-4	-	TRBV5-5	CASRSRDIATAGEKLFF	TGTGCCAGCAGATCCCGGGACATCGCCACGGCGGGCGAAAAACTGTTTTTT
once	TRBJ1-4	-	TRBV30	CAWSYSSILRHPIFF	TGTGCCTGGAGTTATTCTAGTATCCTGAGACACCCCATTTTTTTT
-	TRBJ2-7	-	TRBV5-1	CASSLDPQGAYEQYF	TGCGCCAGCAGCTTGGATCCCCAGGGAGCCTACGAGCAGTACTTC
-	TRBJ2-3	-	TRBV6-1	CASSGHPMSTDTQYF	TGTGCCAGCAGTGGACATCCGATGAGCACAGATACGCAGTATTTT
-	TRBJ1-1	-	TRBV29-1	CSASSGSTEAFF	TGCAGCGCAAGCTCCGGTAGCACTGAAGCTTTCTTT
-	TRBJ2-7	-	TRBV6-6	CASSYSLDMAYEQYF	TGTGCCAGCAGTTACTCGTTAGACATGGCCTACGAGCAGTACTTC
-	TRBJ2-3	-	TRBV18	CASSPAGADTQYF	TGTGCCAGCTCACCCGCCGGGGCAGATACGCAGTATTTT
-	TRBJ1-2	-	TRBV28	CASSLATVPLRGYTF	TGTGCCAGCAGTTTAGCGACAGTCCCCCTTCGTGGCTACACCTTC
many	TRBJ1-5	-	TRBV7-6	CASSLANQPQHF	TGTGCCAGCAGCTTAGCGAATCAGCCCCAGCATTTT
-	TRBJ1-2	-	TRBV2	CASSVIGDGYTF	TGTGCCAGCAGTGTTATCGGGGATGGCTACACCTTC
-	TRBJ2-3	-	TRBV9	CASSVTGTTDTQYF	TGTGCCAGCAGCGTCACCGGAACGACAGATACGCAGTATTTT
-	TRBJ1-3	-	TRBV21-1	CASGEGNSGNTIYF	TGTGCCAGCGGGGAGGGGAACTCTGGAAACACCATATATTTT
-	TRBJ2-2	TRBD2	TRBV28	CASRPGGTSDTGELFF	TGTGCCAGCAGACCGGGGGGGACTAGTGACACCGGGGAGCTGTTTTTT
-	TRBJ1-1	-	TRBV30	CACARWGNTEAFF	TGTGCCTGTGCGAGATGGGGGAACACTGAAGCTTTCTTT
-	TRBJ2-5	-	TRBV5-4	CASSFSVGQETQYF	TGTGCCAGCAGCTTCTCTGTAGGCCAAGAGACCCAGTACTTC
-	TRBJ2-1	TRBD2	TRBV5-1	CASRLPGLASANEQFF	TGCGCCAGCAGACTCCCGGGACTAGCGTCGGCCAATGAGCAGTTCTTC
-	TRBJ2-7	-	TRBV7-8	CASSPDGWDFSYEQYF	TGTGCCAGCAGCCCGGACGGCTGGGACTTCTCCTACGAGCAGTACTTC
-	TRBJ1-2	-	TRBV21-1	CASSVGTAANHGYTF	TGTGCCAGCAGCGTCGGGACAGCGGCCAACCATGGCTACACCTTC
-	TRBJ2-5	TRBD2	TRBV5-6	CASSLAGGAGRKTQYF	TGTGCCAGCAGCTTGGCGGGGGGTGCGGGGAGGAAGACCCAGTACTTC
-	TRBJ2-3	TRBD1	TRBV5-1	CASSLGTGGVLTDTQYF	TGCGCCAGCAGCCTGGGGACAGGGGGCGTGTTGACAGATACGCAGTATTTT
few	TRBJ2-1	TRBD1	TRBV2	CASSGDRGENEQFF	TGTGCCAGCAGTGGTGACAGGGGAGAAAATGAGCAGTTCTTC
-	TRBJ1-3	-	TRBV7-8	CASSSGQIYSGNTIYF	TGTGCCAGCAGCTCAGGACAGATTTACTCTGGAAACACCATATATTTT
-	TRBJ1-5	-	TRBV5-1	CASSLDWAGGQPQHF	TGCGCCAGCAGCTTGGATTGGGCAGGCGGACAGCCCCAGCATTTT
-	TRBJ1-5	-	TRBV11-2	CASSQSRSNQPQHF	TGTGCCAGCAGCCAAAGCCGGAGCAATCAGCCCCAGCATTTT
-	TRBJ2-7	-	TRBV5-1	CASSSNDQGEQYF	TGCGCCAGCAGCTCCAACGATCAAGGCGAGCAGTACTTC
once	TRBJ2-1	-	TRBV7-7	CASSLRQTSSYNEQFF	TGTGCCAGCAGCTTAAGACAGACTAGCTCCTACAATGAGCAGTTCTTC
-	TRBJ1-4	-	TRBV28	CATNWGGGLSNEKLFF	TGTGCCACCAATTGGGGCGGGGGGCTGAGTAATGAAAAACTGTTTTTT
-	TRBJ2-1	-	TRBV18	CASSPLGRATGSNEQFF	TGTGCCAGCTCACCACTCGGACGGGCTACAGGGAGCAATGAGCAGTTCTTC